This record looks at one T cell receptor (beta chain) sequence and its context. Its antigen is not identified. This specimen comes from a study of T cell responses to AZD1222 COVID-19 vaccine. The overall study: The analysis combined second doses at about 4 or about 12 weeks.

Points from the study as a whole: Only five or six people who got AZD1222 tested seropositive at baseline. The sample set comprised mostly white British donors with more females, and clonal diversity was possibly underestimated. With two AZD1222 doses given, Spike-specific TCR breadth and depth both rose.

The data were produced by immunoSEQ multiplex PCR, yet TCRdb's version contains in-frame clones alone and is incomplete. The sample has 100,000 to 140,000 clones; roughly nine tenths are singletons. The sequence was obtained from an adult in good health. The material sequenced was peripheral blood, taken on day 0 of AZD1222 vaccination.

CDR3 loop: CATSDSTSANSYEQYF. The CDR3 DNA reads TGTGCCACCAGTGACTCCACTAGCGCGAACTCCTACGAGCAGTACTTC. The chain has TRBV24-1 and TRBJ2-7, with 7 bases that match TRBD2. CDR1 KGHDR and CDR2 SFDVKD come from the germline V gene. J lost 0 bases, V lost 4 bases, and 8 bases had no gene match. This CDR3 is built from 16 residues.